Following are 3 T cell receptor beta chains from one sample sequenced in a study of CD4 and CD8 cells across lung adenocarcinoma regions. From the PCR reads, TCRdb called clonotypes with MiXCR, one entry per CDR3 protein. The data show over 8,500 distinct CDR3 sequences, 59% seen once. Sequencing input: CD8+ T cells from the margin of a lung tumor. Receptors originate from a male donor with lung adenocarcinoma. The CD4 and CD8 labels of this study may be unreliable.

The rearrangement uses TRBV6-1 and TRBJ2-3, with D possibly being TRBD2 (6 bases). This CDR3 has 13 residues. CDR1 MNHNS and CDR2 SASEGT come from the germline V gene. The germline V and J ends were trimmed by 7 bases and 4 bases, with 12 bases remaining between them. Here the CDR3 reads CASKEGNADTQYF. The CDR3 nucleotides are TGTGCCAGCAAGGAGGGCAATGCAGATACGCAGTATTTT.

The rearrangement links TRBV6-5 to TRBJ2-7; D may be TRBD1 (6 bases). CDR3 length: 14 residues. CDR1 MNHEY and CDR2 SVGAGI come from the germline V gene. Trimming removed 5 bases from V and 2 bases from J, with 13 bases in between. The CDR3 reads CASSNRTAAYEQYF. DNA of the CDR3: TGTGCCAGCAGTAACCGGACAGCCGCCTACGAGCAGTACTTC.

J is TRBJ2-7 and V is TRBV6-1; D uncertain. The CDR3 extends over 14 amino acids. The V end was cut by 1 base, the J end by 0 bases, with 7 bases between. Germline V gene data show CDR1 as MNHNS and CDR2 as SASEGT. The DNA of the CDR3 is TGTGCCAGCAGTGAAGACAGCAGCTCCTACGAGCAGTACTTC. Its translation: CASSEDSSSYEQYF.